These 2 T cell receptor beta chains share one sample of origin, sequenced in a study of cytomegalovirus exposure and HLA in healthy donors. The PCR contained 60 Vbeta and 13 Jbeta primers. Profiling relied on immunoSEQ multiplex PCR, and the TCRdb table lists in-frame clones only, not all of them. The sample has 100,000 or so clones; 75% to 85% are singletons. Sample: PBMCs. Receptor source: a woman aged 18-29 years in good health and CMV-seronegative.

This chain joins TRBV9 and TRBJ1-2; possibly TRBD1 for D (6 bases). Trimming took 4 bases from V and 5 from J, leaving 9 bases between them. Germline V lookup: CDR1 SGDLS, CDR2 YYNGEE. The CDR3 has 12 residues. This CDR3 reads CASSPQGYGYTF. The CDR3, as DNA: TGTGCCAGCAGCCCCCAGGGGTATGGCTACACCTTC. The full variable domain, in which reference TRBV9 and TRBJ1-2 provide the parts outside the CDR3, is DSGVTQTPKHLITATGQRVTLRCSPRSGDLSVYWYQQSLDQGLQFLIQYYNGEERAKGNILERFSAQQFPDLHSELNLSSLELGDSALYFCASSPQGYGYTFGSGTRLTVV.

The genes are TRBV18 and TRBJ2-7; 8 bases agree with TRBD1. There are 14 residues in the CDR3. The V gene end was trimmed by 3 bases and the J gene end by 6 bases; junction bases not matched to a gene: 7. From germline, CDR1 is KGHSH and CDR2 LQKENI. CDR3 protein: CASSPGQVAGEQYF. Written as DNA, the CDR3 is TGTGCCAGCTCACCGGGACAGGTCGCGGGCGAGCAGTACTTC.